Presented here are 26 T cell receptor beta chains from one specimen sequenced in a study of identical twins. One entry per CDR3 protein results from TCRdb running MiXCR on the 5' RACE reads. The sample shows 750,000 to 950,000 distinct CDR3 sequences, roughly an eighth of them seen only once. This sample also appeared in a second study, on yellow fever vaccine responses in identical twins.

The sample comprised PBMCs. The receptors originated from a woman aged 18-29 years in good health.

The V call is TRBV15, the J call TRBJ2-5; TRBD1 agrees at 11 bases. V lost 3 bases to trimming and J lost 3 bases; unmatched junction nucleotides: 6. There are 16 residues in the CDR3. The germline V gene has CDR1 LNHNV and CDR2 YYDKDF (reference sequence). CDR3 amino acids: CATSRVLGQGEETQYF. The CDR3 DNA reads TGTGCCACCAGCAGGGTATTGGGACAGGGGGAAGAGACCCAGTACTTC.

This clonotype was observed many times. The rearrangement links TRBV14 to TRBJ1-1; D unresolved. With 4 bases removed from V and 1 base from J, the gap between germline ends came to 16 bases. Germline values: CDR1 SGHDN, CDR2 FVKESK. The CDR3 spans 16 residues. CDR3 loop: CASSPYRAKSNTEAFF. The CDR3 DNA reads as TGTGCCAGCAGCCCTTATCGTGCCAAATCGAACACTGAAGCTTTCTTT.

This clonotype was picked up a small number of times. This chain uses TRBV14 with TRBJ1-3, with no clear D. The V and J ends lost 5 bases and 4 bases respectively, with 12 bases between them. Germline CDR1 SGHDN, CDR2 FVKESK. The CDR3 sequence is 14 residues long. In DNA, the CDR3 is TGTGCCAGCAGCTCTACATCGCCCGGAAACACCATATATTTT. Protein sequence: CASSSTSPGNTIYF.

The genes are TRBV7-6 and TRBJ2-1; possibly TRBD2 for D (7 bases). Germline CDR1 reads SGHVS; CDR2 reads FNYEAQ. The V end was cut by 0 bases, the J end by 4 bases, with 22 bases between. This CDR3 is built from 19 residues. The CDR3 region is CASSLAGGAGVFGYNEQFF. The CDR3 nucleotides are TGTGCCAGCAGCTTAGCGGGGGGCGCGGGAGTCTTTGGGTACAATGAGCAGTTCTTC.

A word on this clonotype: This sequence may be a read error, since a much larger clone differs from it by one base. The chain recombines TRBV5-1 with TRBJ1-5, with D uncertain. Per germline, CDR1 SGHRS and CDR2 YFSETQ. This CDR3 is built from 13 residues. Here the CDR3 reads CACSIYSDQPQHF. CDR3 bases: TGCGCCTGCAGCATATACTCAGATCAGCCCCAGCATTTT.

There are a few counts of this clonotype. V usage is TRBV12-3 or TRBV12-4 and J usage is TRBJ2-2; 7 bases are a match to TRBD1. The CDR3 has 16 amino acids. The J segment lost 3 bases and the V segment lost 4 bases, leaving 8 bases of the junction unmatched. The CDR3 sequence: CASSSNQGVYTGELFF. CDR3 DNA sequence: TGTGCCAGCAGTTCCAATCAGGGGGTGTACACCGGGGAGCTGTTTTTT.

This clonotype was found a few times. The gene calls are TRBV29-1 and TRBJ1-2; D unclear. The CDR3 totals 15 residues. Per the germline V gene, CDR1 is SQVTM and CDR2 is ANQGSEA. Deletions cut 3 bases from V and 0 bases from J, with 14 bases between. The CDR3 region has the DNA TGCAGCGTTGACCAGCCCGGGCGAGCTAACTATGGCTACACCTTC. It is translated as CSVDQPGRANYGYTF.

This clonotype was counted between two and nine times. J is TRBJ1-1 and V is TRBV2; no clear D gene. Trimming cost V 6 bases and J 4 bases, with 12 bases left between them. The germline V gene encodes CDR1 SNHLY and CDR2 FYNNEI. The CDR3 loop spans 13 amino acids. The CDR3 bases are TGTGCCAGCAGGGACCCCCGGTCCACTGAAGCTTTCTTT. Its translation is CASRDPRSTEAFF.

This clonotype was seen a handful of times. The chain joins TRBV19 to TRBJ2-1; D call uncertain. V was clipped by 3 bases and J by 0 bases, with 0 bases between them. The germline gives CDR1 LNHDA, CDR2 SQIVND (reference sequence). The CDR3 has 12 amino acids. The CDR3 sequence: CASSISYNEQFF. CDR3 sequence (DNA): TGTGCCAGTAGTATCTCCTACAATGAGCAGTTCTTC.

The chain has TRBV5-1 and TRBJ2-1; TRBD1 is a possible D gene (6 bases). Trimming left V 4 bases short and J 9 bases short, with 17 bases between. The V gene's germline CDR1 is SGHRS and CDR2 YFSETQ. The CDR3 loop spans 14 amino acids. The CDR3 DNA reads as TGCGCCAGCAGCGACGTGGTGGGGGACACTGAGCAGTTCTTC. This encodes CASSDVVGDTEQFF.

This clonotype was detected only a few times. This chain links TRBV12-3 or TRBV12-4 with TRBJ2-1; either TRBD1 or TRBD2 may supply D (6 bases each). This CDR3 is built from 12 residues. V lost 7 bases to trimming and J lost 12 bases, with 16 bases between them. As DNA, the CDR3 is TGTGCCAGCAAGGAAGGGGGGCAGGCGCAGTTCTTC. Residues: CASKEGGQAQFF.

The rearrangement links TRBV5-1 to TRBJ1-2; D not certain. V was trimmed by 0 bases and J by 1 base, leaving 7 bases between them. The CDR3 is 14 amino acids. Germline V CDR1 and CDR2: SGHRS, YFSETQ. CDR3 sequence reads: CASSLVLGNYGYTF. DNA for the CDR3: TGCGCCAGCAGCTTGGTCCTGGGTAACTATGGCTACACCTTC.

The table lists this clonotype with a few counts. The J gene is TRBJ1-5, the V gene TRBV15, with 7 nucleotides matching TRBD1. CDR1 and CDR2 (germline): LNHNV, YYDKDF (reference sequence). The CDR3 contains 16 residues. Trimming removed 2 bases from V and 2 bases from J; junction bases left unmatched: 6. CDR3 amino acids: CATSRTEGAGNQPQHF. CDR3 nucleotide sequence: TGTGCCACCAGCAGAACCGAGGGGGCGGGCAATCAGCCCCAGCATTTT.

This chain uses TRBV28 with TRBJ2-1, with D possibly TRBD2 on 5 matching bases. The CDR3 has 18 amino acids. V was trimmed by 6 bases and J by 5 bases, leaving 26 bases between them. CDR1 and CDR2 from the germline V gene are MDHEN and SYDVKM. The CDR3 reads CASSQTPPRWRVNNEQFF. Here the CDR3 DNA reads TGTGCCAGCAGCCAGACGCCCCCTCGTTGGCGGGTAAACAATGAGCAGTTCTTC.

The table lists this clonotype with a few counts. The CDR3 DNA follows: TGTGCCAGCAGTTTTCTAGCGGGACCAGGGGACAATGAGCAGTTCTTC. Protein sequence: CASSFLAGPGDNEQFF. The gene calls are TRBV12-3 or TRBV12-4 and TRBJ2-1; the match to TRBD2 covers 9 bases. The CDR3 consists of 16 residues. J gave up 5 bases and V 3 bases, and 8 bases lay outside the gene matches.

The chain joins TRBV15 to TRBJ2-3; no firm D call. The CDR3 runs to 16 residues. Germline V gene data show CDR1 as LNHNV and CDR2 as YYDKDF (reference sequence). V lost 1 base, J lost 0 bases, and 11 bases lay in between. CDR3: CATSRGSFPSTDTQYF. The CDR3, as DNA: TGTGCCACCAGCAGAGGTAGTTTCCCTAGCACAGATACGCAGTATTTT.

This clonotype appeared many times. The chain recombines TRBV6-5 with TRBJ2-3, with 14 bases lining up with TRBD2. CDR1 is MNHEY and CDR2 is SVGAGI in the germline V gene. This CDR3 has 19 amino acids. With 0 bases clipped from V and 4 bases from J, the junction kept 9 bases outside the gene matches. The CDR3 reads CASSYSTSGGAFPPDTQYF. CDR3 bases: TGTGCCAGCAGTTACTCGACTAGCGGGGGGGCCTTTCCCCCAGATACGCAGTATTTT.

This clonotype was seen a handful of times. CDR3 sequence reads: CSATSGPNEQFF. For the CDR3, the DNA is TGCAGTGCCACTAGCGGTCCCAATGAGCAGTTCTTC. This chain links TRBV20-1 with TRBJ2-1, with 8 bases fitting TRBD2. From germline, CDR1 is DFQATT and CDR2 SNEGSKA (reference sequence). J gave up 6 bases and V 6 bases, and 4 bases lay outside the gene matches. The CDR3 contains 12 residues.

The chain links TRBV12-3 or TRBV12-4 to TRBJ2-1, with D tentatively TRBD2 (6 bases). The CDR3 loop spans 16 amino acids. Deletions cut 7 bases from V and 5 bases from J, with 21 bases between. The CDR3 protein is CASTPRGGAANNEQFF. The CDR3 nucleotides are TGTGCCAGCACTCCTCGGGGCGGGGCAGCAAACAATGAGCAGTTCTTC.

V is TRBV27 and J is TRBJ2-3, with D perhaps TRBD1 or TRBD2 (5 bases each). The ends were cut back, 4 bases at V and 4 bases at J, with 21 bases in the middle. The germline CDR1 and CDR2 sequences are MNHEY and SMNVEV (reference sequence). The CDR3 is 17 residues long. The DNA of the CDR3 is TGTGCCAGCAGTTATACCGACCCGGTGGGGGAAGCAGATACGCAGTATTTT. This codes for CASSYTDPVGEADTQYF.

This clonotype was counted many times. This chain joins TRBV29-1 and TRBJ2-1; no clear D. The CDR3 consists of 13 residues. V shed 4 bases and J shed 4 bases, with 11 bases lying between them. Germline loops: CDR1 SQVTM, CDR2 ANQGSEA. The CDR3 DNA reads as TGCAGCGTTGCTAAGGGATCGTACAATGAGCAGTTCTTC. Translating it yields CSVAKGSYNEQFF.

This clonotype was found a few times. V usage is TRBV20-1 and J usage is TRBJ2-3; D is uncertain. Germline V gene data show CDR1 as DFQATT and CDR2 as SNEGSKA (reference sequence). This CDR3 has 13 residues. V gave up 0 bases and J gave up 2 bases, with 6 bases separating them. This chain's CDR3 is CSARDGNTDTQYF. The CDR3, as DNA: TGCAGTGCTAGAGACGGCAACACAGATACGCAGTATTTT.

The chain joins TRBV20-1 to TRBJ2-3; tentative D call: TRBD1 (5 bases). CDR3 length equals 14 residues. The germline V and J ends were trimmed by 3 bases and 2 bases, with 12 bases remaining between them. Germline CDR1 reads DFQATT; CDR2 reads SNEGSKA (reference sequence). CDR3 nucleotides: TGCAGTGCTAGGCAGGGCTATTCCACAGATACGCAGTATTTT. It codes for CSARQGYSTDTQYF.

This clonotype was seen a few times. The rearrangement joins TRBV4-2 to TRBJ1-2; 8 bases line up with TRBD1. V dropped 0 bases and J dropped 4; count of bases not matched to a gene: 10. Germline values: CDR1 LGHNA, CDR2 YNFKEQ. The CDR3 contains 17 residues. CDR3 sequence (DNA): TGTGCCAGCAGCCAAGATGCAGGACAGGGTATCATCTATGGCTACACCTTC. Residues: CASSQDAGQGIIYGYTF.

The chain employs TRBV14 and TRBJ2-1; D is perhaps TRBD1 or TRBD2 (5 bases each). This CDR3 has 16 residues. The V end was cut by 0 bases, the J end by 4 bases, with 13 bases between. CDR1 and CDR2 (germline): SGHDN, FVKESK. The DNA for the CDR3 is TGTGCCAGCAGCCAAGAAGCGTACGGGACGTACAATGAGCAGTTCTTC. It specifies CASSQEAYGTYNEQFF.

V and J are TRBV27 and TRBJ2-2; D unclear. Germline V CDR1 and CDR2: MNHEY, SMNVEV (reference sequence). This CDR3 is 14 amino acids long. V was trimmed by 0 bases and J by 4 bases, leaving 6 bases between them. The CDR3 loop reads CASSLSVLTGELFF. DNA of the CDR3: TGTGCCAGCAGTTTATCGGTTCTCACCGGGGAGCTGTTTTTT.